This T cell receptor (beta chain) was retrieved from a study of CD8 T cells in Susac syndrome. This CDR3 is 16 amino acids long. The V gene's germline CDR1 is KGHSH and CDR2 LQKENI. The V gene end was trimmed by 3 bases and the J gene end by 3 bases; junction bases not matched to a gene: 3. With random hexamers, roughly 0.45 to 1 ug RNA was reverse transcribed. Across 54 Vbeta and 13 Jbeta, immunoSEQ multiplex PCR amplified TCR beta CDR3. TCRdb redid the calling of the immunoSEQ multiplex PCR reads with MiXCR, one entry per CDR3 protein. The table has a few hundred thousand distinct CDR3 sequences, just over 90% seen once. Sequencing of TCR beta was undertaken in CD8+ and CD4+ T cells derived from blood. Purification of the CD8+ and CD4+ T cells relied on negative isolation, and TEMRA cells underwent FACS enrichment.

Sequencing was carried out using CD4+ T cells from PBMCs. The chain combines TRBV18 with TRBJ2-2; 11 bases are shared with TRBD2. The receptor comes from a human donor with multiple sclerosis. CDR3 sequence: CASSPGTSGYTGELFF. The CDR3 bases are TGTGCCAGCTCACCCGGGACTAGCGGATACACCGGGGAGCTGTTTTTT. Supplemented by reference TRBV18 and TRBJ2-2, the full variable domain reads NAGVMQNPRHLVRRRGQEARLRCSPMKGHSHVYWYRQLPEEGLKFMVYLQKENIIDESGMPKERFSAEFPKEGPSILRIQQVVRGDSAAYFCASSPGTSGYTGELFFGEGSRLTVL.